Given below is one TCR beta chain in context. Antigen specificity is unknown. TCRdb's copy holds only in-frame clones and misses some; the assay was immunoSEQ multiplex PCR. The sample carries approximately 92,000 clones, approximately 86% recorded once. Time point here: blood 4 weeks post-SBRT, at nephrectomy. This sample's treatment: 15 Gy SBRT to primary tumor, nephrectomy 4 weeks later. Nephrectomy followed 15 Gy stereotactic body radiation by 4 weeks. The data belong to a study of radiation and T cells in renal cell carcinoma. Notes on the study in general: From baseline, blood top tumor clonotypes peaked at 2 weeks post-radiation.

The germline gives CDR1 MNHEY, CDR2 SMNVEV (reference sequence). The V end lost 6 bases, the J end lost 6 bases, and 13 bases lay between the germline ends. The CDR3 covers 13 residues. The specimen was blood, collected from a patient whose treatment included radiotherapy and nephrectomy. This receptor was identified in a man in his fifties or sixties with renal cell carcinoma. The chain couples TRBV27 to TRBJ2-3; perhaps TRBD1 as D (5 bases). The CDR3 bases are TGTGCCAGCAGAGGGAACAGGTGGGATACGCAGTATTTT. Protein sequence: CASRGNRWDTQYF.